The present T cell receptor beta chain was sequenced within a study of blood T cells in healthy people across ages. Study-wide results and caveats: Per million T cells, TCR beta diversity dropped roughly linearly as age increased. Without sorted subsets, naive and antigen-experienced compartments could not be conclusively compared.

Alongside a J-beta primer mix, a sample-barcoded 5' primer served in a second PCR lasting roughly 6 to 11 cycles. TCRdb re-analysed the 5' RACE reads in MiXCR, keeping a single row per CDR3 protein. The sample contains about 680,000 distinct CDR3 sequences, around 49% of which appear only once. The authors extracted at least 6 micrograms of total RNA per sample. Of note for this clonotype: What it binds is unknown.

This clonotype was obtained from an older woman in good health. The sequencing sample was made of blood.

The CDR3 loop reads CASSLKGVNIQYF. For the CDR3, the DNA is TGTGCCAGCAGCTTAAAAGGGGTCAACATTCAGTACTTC. V and J are TRBV13 and TRBJ2-4, with D possibly matching TRBD1 (5 bases). V was clipped by 2 bases and J by 7 bases, with 9 bases between them. Germline CDR1 reads PRHDT; CDR2 reads FYEKMQ (reference sequence). The CDR3 loop spans 13 amino acids.